A single sample gave rise to the 28 T cell receptor beta chains below, sequenced in a study of CD8+CD57+ T cells in acquired aplastic anemia. Genomic DNA constituted the template upon which TCR beta VDJ and CDR3 profiling was performed. TCRdb itself ran the reads through MiXCR, one entry per CDR3 protein. The data contain 150,000 to 200,000 distinct CDR3 sequences, around 50% of them seen just once; the ten biggest clones take up 13%. By flow cytometry, patients selected for sequencing had shown an expansion of CD8+CD57+ cells. The sample consisted of sorted CD4+, CD8+, or CD8+CD57+ T cells (not recorded which) from PBMCs. All receptors derive from a human donor with aplastic anemia.

This clonotype was observed at least ten times. The genes are TRBV6-5 and TRBJ1-1; D gene unclear. V dropped 5 bases and J dropped 2 bases, with 12 bases sitting between them. The CDR3 has 14 residues. Germline values: CDR1 MNHEY, CDR2 SVGAGI. For the CDR3, the DNA is TGTGCCAGCAGTCTCACGCGGGCCAACACTGAAGCTTTCTTT. Protein product: CASSLTRANTEAFF.

This clonotype came up a few times. V and J are TRBV24-1 and TRBJ2-3; TRBD2 matches 7 bases. Germline V CDR1 and CDR2: KGHDR, SFDVKD. This CDR3 comprises 15 residues. V lost 9 bases and J lost 2; bases outside the gene matches: 10. CDR3 in amino acids: CATEAEAGSTDTQYF. In nucleotides, the CDR3 is TGTGCCACCGAAGCGGAAGCGGGATCCACAGATACGCAGTATTTT.

The chain is built from TRBV9 and TRBJ2-5; TRBD2 aligns across 8 bases. The germline V gene encodes CDR1 SGDLS and CDR2 YYNGEE. This CDR3 contains 14 residues. Trimming at V came to 4 bases and at J to 3 bases, leaving 5 bases not matched to a gene. The CDR3 DNA reads as TGTGCCAGCAGCTCGCGAGCGGGAGAAGAGACCCAGTACTTC. It yields the protein CASSSRAGEETQYF.

This rearrangement joins TRBV9 to TRBJ1-1, with D possibly TRBD1 on 5 matching bases. Germline V lookup: CDR1 SGDLS, CDR2 YYNGEE. The CDR3 sequence is 15 residues long. V was clipped by 0 bases and J by 6 bases, with 15 bases between them. DNA of the CDR3: TGTGCCAGCAGCGTAGCCCAGGGAGTCGGCGCTGAAGCTTTCTTT. Translation: CASSVAQGVGAEAFF.

The CDR3 loop reads CASSEIGGEAFF. The CDR3 DNA is TGTGCCAGCAGTGAAATAGGGGGTGAAGCTTTCTTT. The chain carries TRBV2 and TRBJ1-1, with a tentative D call TRBD1 (6 bases). This CDR3 region has 12 residues. Germline CDR1 is SNHLY and CDR2 is FYNNEI. V lost 2 bases to trimming and J lost 7 bases, with 8 bases between them.

The chain joins TRBV18 to TRBJ1-1; D not certain. The CDR3 length is 12 residues. V lost 2 bases and J 6 bases, leaving 7 bases between the germline ends. Germline V gives CDR1 KGHSH, CDR2 LQKENI. The CDR3 coding sequence is TGTGCCAGCTCACCAGAGACCTCTGAAGCTTTCTTT. Amino acid sequence: CASSPETSEAFF.

The chain couples TRBV6-5 to TRBJ2-7; D is undetermined. This CDR3 comprises 14 residues. Trimming took off 0 bases at V and 4 bases at J, with 10 bases between the two ends. Per the germline V gene, CDR1 is MNHEY and CDR2 is SVGAGI. The CDR3 DNA reads as TGTGCCAGCAGTTACTCGGATTCTGGTTACGAGCAGTACTTC. Translation: CASSYSDSGYEQYF.

This clonotype was seen more than once but under ten times. The chain recombines TRBV12-3 or TRBV12-4 with TRBJ2-2, with TRBD2 matching over 12 bases. V trimming: 6 bases; J trimming: 4 bases; junction bases outside the gene matches: 15. This CDR3 has 19 amino acids. Here the CDR3 DNA reads TGTGCCAGCAGCAGGGGATCCGGGCTAGCGGGGGGGATCACCGGGGAGCTGTTTTTT. Translating it yields CASSRGSGLAGGITGELFF.

This clonotype was picked up many times. The V call is TRBV24-1, the J call TRBJ2-4, with 8 bases fitting TRBD1. Per germline, CDR1 KGHDR and CDR2 SFDVKD. V gave up 9 bases and J gave up 0 bases; unmatched junction bases: 6. This CDR3 has 15 residues. In nucleotides, the CDR3 is TGTGCCACCTCCAGGGGGCGCCCAGCCAAAAACATTCAGTACTTC. It yields the protein CATSRGRPAKNIQYF.

This chain links TRBV15 with TRBJ1-2, with 7 bases fitting TRBD1. The CDR3 spans 14 residues. From germline, CDR1 is LNHNV and CDR2 YYDKDF (reference sequence). V lost 1 base to trimming and J lost 5 bases; unmatched junction nucleotides: 4. CDR3 loop: CATSRGDSTYGYTF. The CDR3 coding sequence is TGTGCCACCAGCAGAGGGGACAGTACTTATGGCTACACCTTC. Based on the CDR3 plus reference TRBV15 and TRBJ1-2, the full variable domain is DAMVIQNPRYQVTQFGKPVTLSCSQTLNHNVMYWYQQKSSQAPKLLFHYYDKDFNNEADTPDNFQSRRPNTSFCFLDIRSPGLGDTAMYLCATSRGDSTYGYTFGSGTRLTVV.

This clonotype was detected only a few times. The rearrangement uses TRBV7-9 and TRBJ2-1; maybe TRBD2 (5 bases). The CDR3 has 13 amino acids. Germline V CDR1 and CDR2: SEHNR, FQNEAQ (reference sequence). The V end lost 1 base, the J end lost 9 bases, and 10 bases lay between the germline ends. The CDR3 sequence is CASSLEGGGEQFF. CDR3 nucleotides: TGTGCCAGCAGCTTAGAAGGAGGCGGTGAGCAGTTCTTC.

The chain combines TRBV7-6 with TRBJ1-1; D gene ambiguous. This CDR3 has 14 residues. Germline CDR1 SGHVS, CDR2 FNYEAQ. The V end was cut by 5 bases, the J end by 2 bases, with 12 bases between. The CDR3 is CASSPEAINTEAFF. The CDR3 DNA follows: TGTGCCAGCAGCCCCGAGGCCATTAACACTGAAGCTTTCTTT. Variable domain in full (rest from reference TRBV7-6 and TRBJ1-1): GAGVSQSPRYKVTKRGQDVALRCDPISGHVSLYWYRQALGQGPEFLTYFNYEAQQDKSGLPNDRFSAERPEGSISTLTIQRTEQRDSAMYRCASSPEAINTEAFFGQGTRLTVV.

This clonotype was observed many times. The gene calls are TRBV5-1 and TRBJ2-2; no clear D gene. The CDR3 is made up of 16 amino acids. The germline V gene encodes CDR1 SGHRS and CDR2 YFSETQ. Trimming took 0 bases from V and 1 from J, leaving 10 bases between them. Here the CDR3 reads CASSLESAGNTGELFF. CDR3 sequence (DNA): TGCGCCAGCAGCTTGGAATCGGCAGGGAACACCGGGGAGCTGTTTTTT.

The table lists this clonotype with a few counts. The chain uses TRBV11-2 and TRBJ2-1; D perhaps matches TRBD2 (6 bases). The germline CDR1 and CDR2 sequences are SGHAT and FQNNGV. V was shortened by 8 bases and J by 5 bases, with 28 bases between the two germline ends. This CDR3 region has 18 residues. The CDR3 nucleotides are TGTGCCAGCGGCCGTGGGGGGAAACGGGGCTATTTGGACAATGAGCAGTTCTTC. It specifies CASGRGGKRGYLDNEQFF. The full variable domain, rest sourced from reference TRBV11-2 and TRBJ2-1, is EAGVAQSPRYKIIEKRQSVAFWCNPISGHATLYWYQQILGQGPKLLIQFQNNGVVDDSQLPKDRFSAERLKGVDSTLKIQPAKLEDSAVYLCASGRGGKRGYLDNEQFFGPGTRLTVL.

This clonotype was recorded many times. The chain carries TRBV19 and TRBJ2-6; D uncertain. The germline V gene has CDR1 LNHDA and CDR2 SQIVND (reference sequence). Trimming removed 3 bases from V and 0 bases from J, with 9 bases in between. This CDR3 is built from 16 residues. The CDR3 reads CASSIFGDSGANVLTF. CDR3 DNA sequence: TGTGCCAGTAGTATCTTCGGAGACTCTGGGGCCAACGTCCTGACTTTC.

The table lists this clonotype with a few counts. The rearrangement joins TRBV9 to TRBJ2-1; D gene unclear. CDR1 is SGDLS, CDR2 YYNGEE, per germline. The CDR3 loop spans 12 amino acids. Trimming took 4 bases from V and 4 from J, leaving 6 bases between them. CDR3 sequence reads: CASSPQYNEQFF. CDR3 DNA sequence: TGTGCCAGCAGCCCTCAGTACAATGAGCAGTTCTTC.

At least ten counts were recorded for this clonotype. The chain uses TRBV20-1 and TRBJ2-3, with 10 positions matching TRBD2. After removal of 3 bases from V and 2 bases from J, the junction contained 11 bases not matched to a gene. Germline CDR1 DFQATT, CDR2 SNEGSKA (reference sequence). The CDR3 is 17 residues long. In DNA, the CDR3 is TGCAGTGCTAGCCACTGGGAGCGGGGGGGAGCCACAGATACGCAGTATTTT. It codes for CSASHWERGGATDTQYF.

This clonotype has at least ten counts. V usage is TRBV5-1 and J usage is TRBJ2-3; D may be TRBD2 (6 bases). Deletions cut 0 bases from V and 2 bases from J, with 16 bases between. Germline lookup yields CDR1 SGHRS and CDR2 YFSETQ. CDR3 length equals 17 residues. CDR3 DNA sequence: TGCGCCAGCAGCTTGGATCGACCGGCGGGGTACACAGATACGCAGTATTTT. Protein: CASSLDRPAGYTDTQYF.

The V and J genes are TRBV20-1 and TRBJ2-3; the match to TRBD2 covers 9 bases. Germline trimming cut 5 bases from V and 11 bases from J; bases unmatched to any gene: 14. CDR1 is DFQATT, CDR2 SNEGSKA, per germline (reference sequence). This CDR3 spans 14 amino acids. CDR3 DNA: TGCAGTGCTGCGATGACTAGCGGCCACAATGAGCAGTATTTT. Protein: CSAAMTSGHNEQYF.

This clonotype was observed at least ten times. The CDR3 region is CASSLGTSGGNEQFF. The CDR3 DNA is TGTGCCAGCAGCTTAGGGACTAGCGGGGGCAATGAGCAGTTCTTC. V and J are TRBV7-3 and TRBJ2-1, with TRBD2 matching over 14 bases. Germline V CDR1 and CDR2: SGHTA, FQGTGA. The V gene end was trimmed by 2 bases and the J gene end by 6 bases; junction bases not matched to a gene: 0. The length of the CDR3 is 15 residues.

The CDR3 bases are TGTGCCAGCCGTAGCGGGGGCCCTACAGGGAATGAGCAGTTCTTC. It encodes CASRSGGPTGNEQFF. The genes are TRBV25-1 and TRBJ2-1; the match to TRBD2 covers 9 bases. The CDR3 has 15 residues. Trimming removed 8 bases from V and 7 bases from J; junction bases left unmatched: 12. In germline, CDR1 is MGHDK, CDR2 SYGVNS.

The chain combines TRBV24-1 with TRBJ2-7; 10 nucleotides line up with TRBD1. The CDR3 length is 16 residues. Germline V gene data show CDR1 as KGHDR and CDR2 as SFDVKD. V gave up 4 bases and J gave up 3 bases; unmatched junction bases: 8. The CDR3, as DNA: TGTGCCACCAGTGACCCCACGACAGGGGGCAACTACGAGCAGTACTTC. Amino acids: CATSDPTTGGNYEQYF.

A remark on this clonotype: A much bigger clone sits one base away, suggesting this may be a read error. The chain uses TRBV19 and TRBJ2-1; maybe TRBD2 (7 bases). This CDR3 is 16 amino acids long. The germline V gene encodes CDR1 LNHDA and CDR2 SQIVND (reference sequence). CDR3 bases: TGTGCCTGTAGTATCGGGGGGCGTATCTCCTACAATGAGCAGTTCTTC. Residues: CACSIGGRISYNEQFF.

The chain joins TRBV2 to TRBJ1-2; 8 bases line up with TRBD1. The germline CDR1 and CDR2 sequences are SNHLY and FYNNEI. V lost 6 bases to trimming and J lost 1 base; unmatched junction nucleotides: 4. The CDR3 length is 14 residues. The CDR3 loop is CASSATGDNYGYTF. The CDR3 nucleotides are TGTGCCAGCAGCGCGACAGGGGATAACTATGGCTACACCTTC. The whole variable domain, filled in from reference TRBV2 and TRBJ1-2, reads EPEVTQTPSHQVTQMGQEVILRCVPISNHLYFYWYRQILGQKVEFLVSFYNNEISEKSEIFDDQFSVERPDGSNFTLKIRSTKLEDSAMYFCASSATGDNYGYTFGSGTRLTVV.

This chain joins TRBV10-3 and TRBJ2-7; perhaps TRBD1 as D (5 bases). Deletions cut 4 bases from V and 1 base from J, with 14 bases between. The CDR3 is 15 amino acids. CDR1 and CDR2 from the germline V gene are ENHRY and SYGVKD. In nucleotides, the CDR3 is TGTGCCATCAGTGGGGAAGGGGCGCTTTCCTACGAGCAGTACTTC. The encoded protein is CAISGEGALSYEQYF.

This sequence joins TRBV19 and TRBJ1-1; D is unclear. CDR3 length: 12 residues. With 3 bases removed from V and 12 bases from J, the gap between germline ends came to 14 bases. Germline V lookup: CDR1 LNHDA, CDR2 SQIVND (reference sequence). The CDR3 DNA sequence: TGTGCCAGTAGTATGAAGGGCAATAACCCTTTCTTT. Its translation: CASSMKGNNPFF.

This clonotype was observed once. Being one base from a much bigger clone, this may be a read error. This chain connects TRBV30 to TRBJ1-2; D gene ambiguous. CDR1 and CDR2 (germline): GTSNPN, SVGIG (reference sequence). The CDR3 runs 11 residues. The V end was cut by 0 bases, the J end by 5 bases, with 4 bases between. The CDR3 spells CAWSVEYGYTF. CDR3 in DNA: TGTGCCTGGAGTGTAGAGTATGGCTACACCTTC.

The CDR3 DNA sequence: TGTGCCAGCAGCTTGGGCGTAGATACGCAGTATTTT. Its protein is CASSLGVDTQYF. The V and J genes are TRBV5-5 and TRBJ2-3; D ambiguous. The V gene lost 0 bases and the J gene lost 5 bases, with 4 bases spanning the gap. This CDR3 is 12 amino acids long. Per germline, CDR1 SGHKS and CDR2 YYEKEE (reference sequence).